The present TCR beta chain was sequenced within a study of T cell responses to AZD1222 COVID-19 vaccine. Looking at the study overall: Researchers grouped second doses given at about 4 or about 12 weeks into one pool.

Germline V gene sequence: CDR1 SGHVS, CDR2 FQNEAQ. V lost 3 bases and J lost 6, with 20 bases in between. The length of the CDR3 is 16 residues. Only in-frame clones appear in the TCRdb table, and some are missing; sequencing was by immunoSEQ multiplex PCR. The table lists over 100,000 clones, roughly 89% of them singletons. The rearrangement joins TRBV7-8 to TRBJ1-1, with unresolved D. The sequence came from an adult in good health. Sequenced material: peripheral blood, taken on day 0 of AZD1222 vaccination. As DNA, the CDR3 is TGTGCCAGCAGCTTTAGTGGTCTAGGCGTTGGGGCTGAAGCTTTCTTT. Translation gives CASSFSGLGVGAEAFF.